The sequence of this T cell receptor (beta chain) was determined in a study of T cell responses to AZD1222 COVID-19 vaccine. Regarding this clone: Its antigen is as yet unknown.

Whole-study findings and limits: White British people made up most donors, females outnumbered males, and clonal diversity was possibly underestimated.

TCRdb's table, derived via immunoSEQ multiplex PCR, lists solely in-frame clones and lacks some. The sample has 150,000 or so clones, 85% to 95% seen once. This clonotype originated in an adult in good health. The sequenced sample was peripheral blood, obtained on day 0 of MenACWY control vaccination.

The CDR3 DNA is TGTGCCAGCAGCCCCGGACTAGCGGGCGTCAATGAGCAGTTCTTC. This sequence encodes CASSPGLAGVNEQFF. The chain uses TRBV13 and TRBJ2-1; 11 bases are a match to TRBD2. From germline, CDR1 is PRHDT and CDR2 FYEKMQ (reference sequence). The J segment lost 6 bases and the V segment lost 5 bases, leaving 6 bases of the junction unmatched. This CDR3 has 15 amino acids.